A single sample is the source of the 22 T cell receptor beta chains below, sequenced in a study of tumor and adjacent non-tumor tissue in lung cancer. A modified ARM-PCR protocol with three rounds of nested PCR amplified TCRbeta. TCRdb re-called the multiplex PCR reads with MiXCR, one entry per CDR3 protein. Counted here are more than 90,000 distinct CDR3 sequences, 67% occurring once; the ten biggest clones make up 15% to 20%. RNA was extracted from bulk tissue without any cell sorting. The specimen sequenced was lung tumor tissue. All receptors derive from a man aged 60-69 years with non-small cell lung cancer.

In its sample, this clonotype was seen many times. The chain recombines TRBV5-8 with TRBJ2-7; D not resolved. Trimming took off 1 base at V and 2 bases at J, with 4 bases between the two ends. This CDR3 is built from 12 residues. Germline V gene data show CDR1 as SGHTS and CDR2 as YDEGEE. CDR3: CASSLPAYEQYF. The CDR3 DNA reads TGTGCCAGCAGCTTGCCGGCCTACGAGCAGTACTTC.

This clonotype is classed as medium-sized. The CDR3 is CASSRTRRETQYF. The CDR3 nucleotides are TGTGCCAGCAGCCGGACTAGGAGAGAGACCCAGTACTTC. J is TRBJ2-5 and V is TRBV11-1; 7 bases agree with TRBD2. Germline V gives CDR1 SGHAT, CDR2 FQDESV (reference sequence). This CDR3 comprises 13 residues. V shed 5 bases and J 4 bases; nucleotides not matched to a gene: 4.

About this clonotype itself: Being one base from a much bigger clone, this may be a read error. The rearrangement links TRBV6-6 to TRBJ2-1; 7 bases are shared with TRBD2. The length of the CDR3 is 14 residues. V dropped 7 bases and J dropped 4; count of bases not matched to a gene: 7. Per the germline V gene, CDR1 is MNHNY and CDR2 is SVGAGI (reference sequence). In DNA form, the CDR3 reads TGTGCCAGCACCAAGGCGGGAGAGTACAATGAGCAGTTCTTC. Amino acids: CASTKAGEYNEQFF.

This chain's CDR3 is CASSLTADRENEQFF. The CDR3 DNA reads as TGTGCCAGCAGCCTTACCGCGGACAGGGAGAATGAGCAGTTCTTC. The V call is TRBV7-3, the J call TRBJ2-1, with 8 bases matching TRBD1. The V and J ends lost 5 bases and 7 bases, in that order; junction bases with no gene match: 10. This CDR3 is 15 amino acids long. Germline lookup yields CDR1 SGHTA and CDR2 FQGTGA.

On this clonotype itself: It may be a read error: a sequence one base away is much more abundant. V usage is TRBV6-1 and J usage is TRBJ2-7; D uncertain. The V gene lost 5 bases and the J gene lost 4 bases, with 12 bases spanning the gap. Germline lookup yields CDR1 MNHNS and CDR2 SASEGT. This CDR3 has 13 residues. CDR3 coding DNA: TGTGCCAGCAGTCCCCGGCAGGCTTACGAGCAGTACTTC. Residues: CASSPRQAYEQYF.

This clonotype showed up many times. The rearrangement links TRBV28 to TRBJ1-1; D might be TRBD1 (5 bases). The germline gives CDR1 MDHEN, CDR2 SYDVKM. The CDR3 is 13 amino acids. The V end was cut by 3 bases, the J end by 1 base, with 6 bases between. CDR3 in amino acids: CASSLQGNTEAFF. As DNA, the CDR3 is TGTGCCAGCAGTTTGCAGGGGAACACTGAAGCTTTCTTT.

As regards this clonotype: At one of its ends the junction is not consistent with the germline gene, which may arise from a read error. This chain links TRBV6-6 with TRBJ1-5, with D uncertain. This CDR3 is built from 17 residues. CDR1 MNHNY and CDR2 SVGAGI come from the germline V gene (reference sequence). CDR3 region: CVRRPRVTASGKQPQHF. The CDR3 bases are TGTGTCAGGAGGCCCCGGGTCACGGCGTCTGGCAAACAGCCCCAGCATTTT.

This clonotype was seen more than once but under ten times. The V call is TRBV29-1, the J call TRBJ2-1, with a tentative D call TRBD2 (5 bases). The germline V and J ends were trimmed by 1 base and 3 bases, with 10 bases remaining between them. CDR1 and CDR2 (germline): SQVTM, ANQGSEA. The CDR3 extends over 14 amino acids. In nucleotides, the CDR3 is TGCAGCGTTGAAGGGACTTTCCTCTACAATGAGCAGTTCTTC. Encoded protein: CSVEGTFLYNEQFF.

This clonotype ranks as medium-sized. The rearrangement joins TRBV11-3 to TRBJ2-1; D is perhaps TRBD2 (5 bases). The CDR3 totals 15 residues. Germline V gene data show CDR1 as SGHNT and CDR2 as YENEEA. Trimming removed 3 bases from V and 8 bases from J, with 17 bases in between. The CDR3 loop is CASSLSPGRGYEQFF. The CDR3 DNA reads as TGTGCCAGCAGCTTGAGCCCGGGTCGGGGTTATGAGCAGTTCTTC. Filled out from reference TRBV11-3 and TRBJ2-1, the complete variable domain reads EAGVVQSPRYKIIEKKQPVAFWCNPISGHNTLYWYLQNLGQGPELLIRYENEEAVDDSQLPKDRFSAERLKGVDSTLKIQPAELGDSAVYLCASSLSPGRGYEQFFGPGTRLTVL.

Comments on this clonotype: An end of the junction does not agree with germline; a read error may underlie this. The chain employs TRBV4-3 and TRBJ2-1; no clear D gene. The CDR3 loop spans 16 amino acids. Looked up from germline, CDR1 is LGHNA and CDR2 is YSLEER. The CDR3 DNA is TGCGCAAGCAGCCAAATGAGCATGAGCACCTACAATGAGCAGTTCTTC. Its translation is CASSQMSMSTYNEQFF.

As for this clonotype: One end of the junction fails to match germline, which may point to a read error. This chain joins TRBV6-1 and TRBJ2-5, with D perhaps TRBD2 (5 bases). CDR3 size: 13 residues. Germline V CDR1 and CDR2: MNHNS, SASEGT. In DNA, the CDR3 is TGTGTCAGCAGTGAGGGATTTCGAGAGACCCAGTACTTC. This encodes CVSSEGFRETQYF.

With respect to this clonotype: This is likely a read error, given that the CDR3 carries no conserved phenylalanine or tryptophan at its end. The chain couples TRBV13 to TRBJ2-7; 12 nucleotides line up with TRBD1. Germline CDR1 and CDR2: PRHDT and FYEKMQ (reference sequence). The CDR3 sequence is 16 residues long. CDR3 sequence (DNA): TGTGGCAGCAGCTTAGGCGGGACAGGGGGCTTCTACGAGCAGTACTTA. As protein: CGSSLGGTGGFYEQYL.

Notes on this clonotype: A clone one base away is much larger, so this may be a read error. The genes are TRBV5-1 and TRBJ2-2; the D gene is possibly TRBD1 (5 bases). From germline, CDR1 is SGHRS and CDR2 YFSETQ. CDR3 length: 15 residues. CDR3 residues: CARSLGQGNTGELFF. The CDR3 DNA sequence: TGCGCCAGAAGCTTGGGGCAGGGGAACACCGGGGAGCTGTTTTTT.

The V and J genes are TRBV13 and TRBJ2-2, with 8 bases matching TRBD2. In germline, CDR1 is PRHDT, CDR2 FYEKMQ (reference sequence). This CDR3 comprises 16 residues. The CDR3 sequence is CVNSLTTSENTGELFF. DNA of the CDR3: TGTGTCAACAGCCTTACGACTAGCGAGAACACCGGGGAGCTGTTTTTT.

The V and J genes are TRBV6-6 and TRBJ1-5; D not certain. With 4 bases removed from V and 6 bases from J, the gap between germline ends came to 13 bases. This CDR3 is built from 14 residues. Per germline, CDR1 MNHNY and CDR2 SVGAGI (reference sequence). CDR3 amino acids: CASSFRDGSQPQHF. CDR3 DNA sequence: TGTGCCAGCAGTTTCCGAGATGGCAGTCAGCCCCAGCATTTT.

Remarks on this clonotype: This may arise from a read error, as a much more abundant clone is one base away. V gene TRBV7-9 combines with J gene TRBJ1-1; TRBD1 aligns across 8 bases. The CDR3 runs to 14 residues. CDR1 and CDR2 (germline): SEHNR, FQNEAQ (reference sequence). The CDR3 bases are TGTGCCAGCAGCTCCCAGGGGGCGAACGCTGAAGCTTTCTTT. This sequence encodes CASSSQGANAEAFF.

The chain uses TRBV6-6 and TRBJ2-2; the match to TRBD1 covers 8 bases. The V segment lost 5 bases and the J segment 5 bases; nucleotides outside the gene matches: 7. CDR3 length equals 15 residues. Germline loops: CDR1 MNHNY, CDR2 SVGAGI (reference sequence). The CDR3 DNA reads TGTGCCAGCAGTCACCGGGACAGGACAACCGGGGAGCTGTTTTTT. Its translation: CASSHRDRTTGELFF.

With respect to this clonotype: It is likely a read error, because the conserved phenylalanine at the end of the CDR3 is missing. The DNA is omitted, as the CDR3 cannot be located on it reliably, and the CDR3 follows TCRdb's listing. The V and J genes are TRBV7-9 and TRBJ2-3; the DNA was not used to check the table's D call, TRBD1. The CDR3 spans 13 residues, counting both ends. Germline V gene lookup returns CDR1 SEHNR and CDR2 FQNEAQ (reference sequence). This CDR3 is CASSLVGGDTHYL.

This clonotype has a count of ten or more. The V call is TRBV5-4, the J call TRBJ1-4, with unresolved D. The CDR3 contains 13 residues. The germline CDR1 and CDR2 sequences are SGHNT and YYREEE (reference sequence). V lost 8 bases to trimming and J lost 0 bases, with 8 bases between them. CDR3 amino acids: CASSDATNEKLFF. The DNA of the CDR3 is TGTGCCAGTTCAGACGCAACTAATGAAAAACTGTTTTTT. Full variable domain (rest looked up from reference TRBV5-4 and TRBJ1-4): ETGVTQSPTHLIKTRGQQVTLRCSSQSGHNTVSWYQQALGQGPQFIFQYYREEENGRGNFPPRFSGLQFPNYSSELNVNALELDDSALYLCASSDATNEKLFFGSGTQLSVL.

This clonotype has a handful of counts. A read error is likely, as this CDR3 ends without the conserved phenylalanine or tryptophan. The DNA is omitted, as the CDR3 cannot be located on it reliably, and the CDR3 follows TCRdb's listing. The rearrangement links TRBV6-2 or TRBV6-3 to TRBJ1-5. The length of the CDR3 is 14 amino acids, counting both ends. Germline-derived CDR1 and CDR2 are MNHEY and SVGEGT. The CDR3 loop reads CASSFDGGNQPQRI.

J is TRBJ2-1 and V is TRBV5-1; the D is unclear. The V and J ends lost 5 bases and 15 bases respectively, with 15 bases between them. The CDR3 has 11 residues. CDR1 and CDR2 (germline): SGHRS, YFSETQ. CDR3: CASSLGWFAFF. CDR3 DNA sequence: TGCGCCAGCAGTCTGGGGTGGTTCGCGTTCTTC.

Notes on this clonotype: One end of the junction varies from germline; a read error may be responsible. The V call is TRBV5-4, the J call TRBJ2-7, with 7 bases that match TRBD2. This CDR3 has 13 residues. Germline V gene sequence: CDR1 SGHNT, CDR2 YYREEE (reference sequence). CDR3 nucleotide sequence: TGTGTCAGCACCCCGGGGGGTTCCTATGAGCAGTACTTC. This translates into CVSTPGGSYEQYF. The full variable domain, its missing parts supplied by reference TRBV5-4 and TRBJ2-7, is ETGVTQSPTHLIKTRGQQVTLRCSSQSGHNTVSWYQQALGQGPQFIFQYYREEENGRGNFPPRFSGLQFPNYSSELNVNALELDDSALYLCVSTPGGSYEQYFGPGTRLTVT.